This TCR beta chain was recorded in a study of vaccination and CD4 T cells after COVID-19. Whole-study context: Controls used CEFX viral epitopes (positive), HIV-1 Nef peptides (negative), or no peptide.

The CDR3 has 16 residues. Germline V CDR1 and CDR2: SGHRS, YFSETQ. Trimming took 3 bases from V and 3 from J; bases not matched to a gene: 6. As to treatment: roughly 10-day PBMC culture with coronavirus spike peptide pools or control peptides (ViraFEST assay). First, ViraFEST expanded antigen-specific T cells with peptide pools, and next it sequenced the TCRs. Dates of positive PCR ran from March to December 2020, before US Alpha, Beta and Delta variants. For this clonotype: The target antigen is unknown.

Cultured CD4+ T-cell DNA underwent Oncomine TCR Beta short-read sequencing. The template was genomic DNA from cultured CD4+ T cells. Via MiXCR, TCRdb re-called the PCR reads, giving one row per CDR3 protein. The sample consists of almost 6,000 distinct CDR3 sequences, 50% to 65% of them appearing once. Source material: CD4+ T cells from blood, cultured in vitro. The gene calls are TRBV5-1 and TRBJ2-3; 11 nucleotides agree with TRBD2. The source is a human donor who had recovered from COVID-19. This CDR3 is CASSWGGTSGTDTQYF. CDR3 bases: TGCGCCAGCAGCTGGGGGGGGACTAGCGGTACAGATACGCAGTATTTT. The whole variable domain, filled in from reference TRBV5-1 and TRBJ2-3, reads KAGVTQTPRYLIKTRGQQVTLSCSPISGHRSVSWYQQTPGQGLQFLFEYFSETQRNKGNFPGRFSGRQFSNSRSEMNVSTLELGDSALYLCASSWGGTSGTDTQYFGPGTRLTVL.